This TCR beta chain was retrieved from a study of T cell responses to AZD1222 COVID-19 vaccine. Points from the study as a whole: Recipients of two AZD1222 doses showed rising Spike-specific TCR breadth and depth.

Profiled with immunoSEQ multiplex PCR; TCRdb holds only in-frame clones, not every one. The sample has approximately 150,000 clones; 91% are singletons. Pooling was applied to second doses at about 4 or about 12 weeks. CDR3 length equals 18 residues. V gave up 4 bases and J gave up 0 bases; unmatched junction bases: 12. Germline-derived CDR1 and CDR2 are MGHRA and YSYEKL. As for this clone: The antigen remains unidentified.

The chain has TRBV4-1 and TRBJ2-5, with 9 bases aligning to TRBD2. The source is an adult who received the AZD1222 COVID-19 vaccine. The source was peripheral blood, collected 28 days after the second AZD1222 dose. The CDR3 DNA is TGCGCCAGCAGCCTAGTGAGCGGGGGGCCACTGTACCAAGAGACCCAGTACTTC. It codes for CASSLVSGGPLYQETQYF.